This passage covers 21 T cell receptor beta chains from one sample sequenced in a study of blood T cells in healthy people across ages. Through a sample-barcoded 5' primer and a J-beta primer mix, a second PCR was run for roughly 7 to 12 cycles. One entry per CDR3 protein results from TCRdb running MiXCR on the 5' RACE reads. Among around 800,000 distinct CDR3 sequences listed, around 45% were seen once. The sample consisted of blood. The source is a man between 60 and 75 years old in good health.

The chain has TRBV6-1 and TRBJ2-7; no reliable D call. The CDR3 consists of 13 residues. Trimming shortened V by 5 bases and J by 6 bases, and 14 bases separated the two germline ends. CDR1 is MNHNS and CDR2 is SASEGT in the germline V gene. CDR3 region: CASSPRILLEQYF. CDR3 nucleotides: TGTGCCAGCAGTCCAAGGATACTTCTCGAGCAGTACTTC.

This rearrangement joins TRBV7-7 to TRBJ2-1, with 8 bases that match TRBD2. Unmatched junction bases numbered 7, after V lost 5 bases and J lost 7 bases. The CDR3 covers 14 residues. Per germline, CDR1 SSHAT and CDR2 FNYEAQ (reference sequence). As DNA, the CDR3 is TGTGCCAGCAGCACGGGGGGGCGGCGGAATGAGCAGTTCTTC. Amino acid sequence: CASSTGGRRNEQFF. The full variable domain, rest sourced from reference TRBV7-7 and TRBJ2-1, is GAGVSQSPRYKVTKRGQDVTLRCDPISSHATLYWYQQALGQGPEFLTYFNYEAQPDKSGLPSDRFSAERPEGSISTLTIQRTEQRDSAMYRCASSTGGRRNEQFFGPGTRLTVL.

V and J are TRBV5-1 and TRBJ2-5; 8 bases are shared with TRBD1. Germline CDR1 and CDR2: SGHRS and YFSETQ. The CDR3 is made up of 16 amino acids. J gave up 5 bases and V 0 bases, and 9 bases lay outside the gene matches. The CDR3 nucleotides are TGCGCCAGCAGCTTGGCCGGGACAGGAACGGCGGAGACCCAGTACTTC. This gives the protein CASSLAGTGTAETQYF.

Here the CDR3 DNA reads TGCAGTGCTAGAGAGCGGACAGGGCGATCCTACGAGCAGTACTTC. Its protein is CSARERTGRSYEQYF. The chain employs TRBV20-1 and TRBJ2-4, with TRBD1 matching over 8 bases. The tail of the sequence fits TRBJ2-7 better, so the J call may be wrong. Germline V CDR1 and CDR2: DFQATT, SNEGSKA (reference sequence). The CDR3 covers 15 residues.

The chain employs TRBV11-3 and TRBJ2-5; 7 nucleotides match TRBD1. The germline gives CDR1 SGHNT, CDR2 YENEEA. This CDR3 has 15 residues. With V trimmed by 1 base and J by 3 bases, 5 bases remained unmatched. The CDR3 sequence: CASSLASGGEETQYF. Here the CDR3 DNA reads TGTGCCAGCAGCTTAGCCTCAGGGGGAGAAGAGACCCAGTACTTC.

The CDR3 here is CASSQGHRVVTEAFF. The CDR3 bases are TGTGCCAGCAGCCAAGGTCACAGGGTTGTCACTGAAGCTTTCTTT. This sequence joins TRBV14 and TRBJ1-1, with D possibly TRBD1 on 6 matching bases. CDR1 is SGHDN and CDR2 is FVKESK in the germline V gene. With 1 base removed from V and 4 bases from J, the gap between germline ends came to 13 bases. The CDR3 sequence is 15 residues long.

V is TRBV29-1 and J is TRBJ1-1; D may be TRBD1 (6 bases). The V end was cut by 6 bases, the J end by 0 bases, with 11 bases between. The germline V gene encodes CDR1 SQVTM and CDR2 ANQGSEA. This CDR3 is built from 13 residues. The CDR3 DNA is TGCAGCGTATGGACAGATATGAACACTGAAGCTTTCTTT. It yields the protein CSVWTDMNTEAFF.

In this sample, this clonotype turned up a few times. V usage is TRBV7-2 and J usage is TRBJ2-5, with 8 bases that match TRBD2. V shed 5 bases and J 2 bases; nucleotides not matched to a gene: 10. The CDR3 is made up of 16 amino acids. Germline V gene lookup returns CDR1 SGHTA and CDR2 FQGNSA. The CDR3 nucleotides read TGTGCCAGCAGCAAGGGACTAGTAAGGTCTCAAGAGACCCAGTACTTC. Its protein is CASSKGLVRSQETQYF.

Remarks on this clonotype: The germline gene is not matched at one end of the junction; a read error may be the cause. V and J are TRBV13 and TRBJ2-7; D remains ambiguous. The closer fit of TRBJ2-5 to the DNA end suggests the J call may be wrong. In germline, CDR1 is PRHDT, CDR2 FYEKMQ (reference sequence). This CDR3 comprises 13 residues. CDR3 in amino acids: CTSSAYMSETQYF. CDR3 nucleotides: TGTACCAGCAGCGCGTACATGTCGGAGACCCAGTACTTC.

The V gene is TRBV28, the J gene TRBJ1-5; D gene unclear. Germline values: CDR1 MDHEN, CDR2 SYDVKM. V was pared by 6 bases and J by 2 bases, with 11 bases between. This CDR3 has 14 residues. CDR3 nucleotide sequence: TGTGCCAGCAGCCCTCCGGGAGGCAATCAGCCCCAGCATTTT. As protein: CASSPPGGNQPQHF.

This chain connects TRBV6-2 or TRBV6-3 to TRBJ2-1; D is ambiguous. The CDR3 is 11 amino acids. The germline V and J ends were trimmed by 6 bases and 10 bases, with 10 bases remaining between them. Germline-derived CDR1 and CDR2 are MNHEY and SVGEGT. The DNA for the CDR3 is TGTGCCAGCAGCGATTCTGGCGAGCAGTTCTTC. Protein sequence: CASSDSGEQFF.

This clonotype was detected only a few times. The chain uses TRBV6-1 and TRBJ2-1, with D perhaps matching TRBD1 (7 bases). CDR1 MNHNS and CDR2 SASEGT come from the germline V gene. The CDR3 totals 20 residues. Trimming cost V 6 bases and J 3 bases, with 30 bases left between them. The CDR3 DNA is TGTGCCAGCAGCTCCCTAACCCCTTACAGGGGTGGGGGAGGCTACAATGAGCAGTTCTTC. It codes for CASSSLTPYRGGGGYNEQFF.

To note about this clonotype: An end of the junction differs from the germline gene, which may be a read error. The rearrangement links TRBV30 to TRBJ2-5, with D perhaps matching TRBD1 or TRBD2 (5 bases each). CDR1 and CDR2 from the germline V gene are GTSNPN and SVGIG (reference sequence). The CDR3 spans 11 residues. The CDR3 region is CAGSVRAGQYF. The CDR3 DNA is TGTGCCGGGAGTGTACGGGCAGGGCAGTACTTC.

The chain is built from TRBV7-2 and TRBJ2-5; D remains unclear. The ends were cut back, 1 base at V and 9 bases at J, with 24 bases in the middle. This CDR3 is built from 17 residues. Germline V gene sequence: CDR1 SGHTA, CDR2 FQGNSA. In nucleotides, the CDR3 is TGTGCCAGCAGCTTAGTACTCGCCAGACGAAAGAAAGGCCCCCAGTACTTC. It encodes CASSLVLARRKKGPQYF.

The genes are TRBV2 and TRBJ2-5; unclear D gene. Trimming took 11 bases from V and 5 from J, leaving 15 bases between them. The length of the CDR3 is 12 residues. From germline, CDR1 is SNHLY and CDR2 FYNNEI. The CDR3: CALARTRETQYF. The CDR3 DNA is TGTGCCTTGGCCCGGACGCGGGAGACCCAGTACTTC.

This chain joins TRBV30 and TRBJ2-2; TRBD1 agrees at 7 bases. The CDR3 loop spans 14 amino acids. Germline V lookup: CDR1 GTSNPN, CDR2 SVGIG (reference sequence). The V and J ends lost 5 bases and 1 base, in that order; junction bases with no gene match: 4. The DNA for the CDR3 is TGTGCCTGGGACAGGGCCCAGAACACCGGGGAGCTGTTTTTT. It specifies CAWDRAQNTGELFF.

This clonotype occurred a few times. The chain's CDR3 is CATGQANNSPLHF. In nucleotides, the CDR3 is TGTGCCACGGGACAGGCTAATAATTCACCCCTCCACTTT. V gene TRBV15 combines with J gene TRBJ1-6; TRBD1 aligns across 8 bases. Trimming at V came to 9 bases and at J to 5 bases, leaving 3 bases not matched to a gene. The germline V gene encodes CDR1 LNHNV and CDR2 YYDKDF (reference sequence). The CDR3 totals 13 residues. Complete variable domain (other parts from reference TRBV15 and TRBJ1-6): DAMVIQNPRYQVTQFGKPVTLSCSQTLNHNVMYWYQQKSSQAPKLLFHYYDKDFNNEADTPDNFQSRRPNTSFCFLDIRSPGLGDTAMYLCATGQANNSPLHFGNGTRLTVT.

The chain has TRBV12-3 or TRBV12-4 and TRBJ1-2; TRBD1 matches 11 bases. The V gene end was trimmed by 9 bases and the J gene end by 12 bases; junction bases not matched to a gene: 9. The CDR3 runs 12 residues. CDR3: CASADRGRGHTF. CDR3 nucleotides: TGTGCCAGTGCGGACAGGGGGCGCGGCCACACCTTC.

This clonotype was picked up one time. The rearrangement links TRBV6-2 or TRBV6-3 to TRBJ1-5, with no clear D. Per the germline V gene, CDR1 is MNHEY and CDR2 is SVGEGT. The CDR3 runs 13 residues. Trimming removed 7 bases at V and 2 bases at J, with 9 bases between. In DNA, the CDR3 is TGTGCCAGCACCCCTCCCGGCAATCAGCCCCAGCATTTT. Translating it yields CASTPPGNQPQHF.

This clonotype was seen at least ten times. This chain connects TRBV4-3 to TRBJ2-7; the D call may be TRBD1 or TRBD2 (5 bases each). In germline, CDR1 is LGHNA, CDR2 YSLEER. The CDR3 sequence is 16 residues long. The ends were cut back, 3 bases at V and 4 bases at J, with 19 bases in the middle. The CDR3 loop is CASSHPGPQDGYEQYF. CDR3 DNA: TGCGCCAGCAGCCACCCGGGACCGCAGGATGGTTACGAGCAGTACTTC.

This sequence joins TRBV6-2 or TRBV6-3 and TRBJ2-5; TRBD2 aligns across 11 bases. This CDR3 comprises 20 residues. Per germline, CDR1 MNHEY and CDR2 SVGEGT. Trimming cost V 2 bases and J 3 bases; bases outside gene matches: 17. The CDR3 reads CASSYPTSGGSPGPEETQYF. CDR3 in DNA: TGTGCCAGCAGTTACCCCACTAGCGGGGGTTCCCCGGGGCCAGAAGAGACCCAGTACTTC.